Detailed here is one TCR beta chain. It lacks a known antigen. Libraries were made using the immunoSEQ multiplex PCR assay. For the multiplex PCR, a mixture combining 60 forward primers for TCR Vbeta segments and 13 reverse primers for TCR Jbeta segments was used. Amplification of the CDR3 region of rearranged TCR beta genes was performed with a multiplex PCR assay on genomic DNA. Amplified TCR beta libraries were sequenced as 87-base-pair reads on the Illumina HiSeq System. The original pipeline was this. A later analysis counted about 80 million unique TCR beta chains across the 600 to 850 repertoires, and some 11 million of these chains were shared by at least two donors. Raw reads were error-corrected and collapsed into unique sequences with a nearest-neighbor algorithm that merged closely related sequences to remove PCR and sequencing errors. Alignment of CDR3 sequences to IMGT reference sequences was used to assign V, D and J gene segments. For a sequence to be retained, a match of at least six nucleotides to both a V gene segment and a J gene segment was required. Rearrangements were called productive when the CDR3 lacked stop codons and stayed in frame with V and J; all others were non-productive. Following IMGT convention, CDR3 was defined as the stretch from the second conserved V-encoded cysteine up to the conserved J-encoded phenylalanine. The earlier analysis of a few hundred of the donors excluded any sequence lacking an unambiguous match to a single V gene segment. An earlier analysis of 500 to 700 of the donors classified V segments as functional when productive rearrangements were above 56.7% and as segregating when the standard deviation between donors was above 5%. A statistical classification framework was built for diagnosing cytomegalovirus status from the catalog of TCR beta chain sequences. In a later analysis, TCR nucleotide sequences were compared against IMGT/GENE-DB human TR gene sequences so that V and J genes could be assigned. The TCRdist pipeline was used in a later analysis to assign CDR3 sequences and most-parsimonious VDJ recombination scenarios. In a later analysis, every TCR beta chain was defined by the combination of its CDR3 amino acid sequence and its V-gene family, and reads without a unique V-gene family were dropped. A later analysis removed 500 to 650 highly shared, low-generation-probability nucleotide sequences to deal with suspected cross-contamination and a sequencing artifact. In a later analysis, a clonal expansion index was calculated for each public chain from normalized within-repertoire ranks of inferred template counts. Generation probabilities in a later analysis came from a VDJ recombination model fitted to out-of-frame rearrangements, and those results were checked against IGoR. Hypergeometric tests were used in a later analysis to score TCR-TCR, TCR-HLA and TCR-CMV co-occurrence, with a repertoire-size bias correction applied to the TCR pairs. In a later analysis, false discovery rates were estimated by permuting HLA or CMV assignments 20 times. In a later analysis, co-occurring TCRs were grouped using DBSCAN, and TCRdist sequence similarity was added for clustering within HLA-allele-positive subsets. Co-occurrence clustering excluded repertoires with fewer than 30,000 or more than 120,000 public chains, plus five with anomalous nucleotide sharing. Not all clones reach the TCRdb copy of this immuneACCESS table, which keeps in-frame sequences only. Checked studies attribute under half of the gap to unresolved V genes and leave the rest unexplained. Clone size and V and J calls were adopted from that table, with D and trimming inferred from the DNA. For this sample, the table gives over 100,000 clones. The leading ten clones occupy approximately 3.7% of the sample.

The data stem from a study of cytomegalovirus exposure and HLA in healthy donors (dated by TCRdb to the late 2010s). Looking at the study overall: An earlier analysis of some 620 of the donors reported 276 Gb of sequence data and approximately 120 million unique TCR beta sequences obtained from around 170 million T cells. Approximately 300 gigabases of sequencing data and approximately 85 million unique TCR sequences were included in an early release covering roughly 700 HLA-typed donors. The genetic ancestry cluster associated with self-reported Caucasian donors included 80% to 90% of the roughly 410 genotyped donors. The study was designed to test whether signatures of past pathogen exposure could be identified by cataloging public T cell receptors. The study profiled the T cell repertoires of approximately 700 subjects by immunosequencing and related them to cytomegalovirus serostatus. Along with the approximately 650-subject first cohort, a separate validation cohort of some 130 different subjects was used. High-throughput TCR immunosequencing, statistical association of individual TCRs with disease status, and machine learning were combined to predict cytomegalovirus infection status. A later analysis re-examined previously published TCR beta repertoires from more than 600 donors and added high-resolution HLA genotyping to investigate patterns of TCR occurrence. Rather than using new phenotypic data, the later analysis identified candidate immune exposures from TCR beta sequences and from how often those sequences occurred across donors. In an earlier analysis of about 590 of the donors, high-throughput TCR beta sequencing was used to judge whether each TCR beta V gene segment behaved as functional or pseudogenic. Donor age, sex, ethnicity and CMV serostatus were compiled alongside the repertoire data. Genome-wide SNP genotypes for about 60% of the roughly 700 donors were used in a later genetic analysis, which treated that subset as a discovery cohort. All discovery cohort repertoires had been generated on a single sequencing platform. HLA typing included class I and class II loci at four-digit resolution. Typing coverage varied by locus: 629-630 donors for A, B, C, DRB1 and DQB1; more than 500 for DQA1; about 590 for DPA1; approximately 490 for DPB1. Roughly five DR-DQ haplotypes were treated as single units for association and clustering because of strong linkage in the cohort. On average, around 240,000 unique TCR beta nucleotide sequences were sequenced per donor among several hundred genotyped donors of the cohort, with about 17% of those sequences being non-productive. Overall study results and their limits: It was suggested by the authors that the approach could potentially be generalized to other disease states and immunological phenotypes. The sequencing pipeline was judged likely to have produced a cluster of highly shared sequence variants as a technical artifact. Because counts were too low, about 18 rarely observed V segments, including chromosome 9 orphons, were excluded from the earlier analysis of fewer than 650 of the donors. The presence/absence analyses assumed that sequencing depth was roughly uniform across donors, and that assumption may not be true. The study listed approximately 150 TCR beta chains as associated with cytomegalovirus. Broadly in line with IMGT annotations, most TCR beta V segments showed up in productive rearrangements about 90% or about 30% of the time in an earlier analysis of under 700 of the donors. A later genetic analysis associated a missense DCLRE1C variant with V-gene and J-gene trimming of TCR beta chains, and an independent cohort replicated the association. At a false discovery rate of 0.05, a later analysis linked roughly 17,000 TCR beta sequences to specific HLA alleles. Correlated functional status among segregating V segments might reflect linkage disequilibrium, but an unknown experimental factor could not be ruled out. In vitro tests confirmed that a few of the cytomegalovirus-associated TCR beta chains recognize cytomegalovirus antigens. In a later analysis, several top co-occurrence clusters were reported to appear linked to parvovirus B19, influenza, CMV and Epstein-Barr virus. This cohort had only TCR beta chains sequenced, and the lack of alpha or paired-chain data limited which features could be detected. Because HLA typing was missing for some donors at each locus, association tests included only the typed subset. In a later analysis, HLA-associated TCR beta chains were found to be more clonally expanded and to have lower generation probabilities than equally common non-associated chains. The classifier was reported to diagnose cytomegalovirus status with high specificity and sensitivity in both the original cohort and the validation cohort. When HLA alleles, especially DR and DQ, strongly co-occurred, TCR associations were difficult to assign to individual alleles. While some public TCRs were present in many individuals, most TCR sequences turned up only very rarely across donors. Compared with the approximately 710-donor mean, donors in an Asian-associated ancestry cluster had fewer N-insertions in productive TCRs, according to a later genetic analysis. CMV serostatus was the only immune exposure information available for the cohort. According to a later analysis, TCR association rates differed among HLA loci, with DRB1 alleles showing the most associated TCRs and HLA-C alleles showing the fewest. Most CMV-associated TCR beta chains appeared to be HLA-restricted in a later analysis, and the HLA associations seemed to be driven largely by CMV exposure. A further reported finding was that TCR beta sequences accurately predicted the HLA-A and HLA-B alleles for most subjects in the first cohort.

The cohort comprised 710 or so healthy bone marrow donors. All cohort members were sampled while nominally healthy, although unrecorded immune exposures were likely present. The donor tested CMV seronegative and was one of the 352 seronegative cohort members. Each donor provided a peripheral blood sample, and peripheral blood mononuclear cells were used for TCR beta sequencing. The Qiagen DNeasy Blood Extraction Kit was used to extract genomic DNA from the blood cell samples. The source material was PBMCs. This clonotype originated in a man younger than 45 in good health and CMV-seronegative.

Here the CDR3 is given as CASSQTTGGLNEKLFF. The sequenced DNA is TGTGCCAGCAGCCAAACGACAGGGGGCCTTAATGAAAAACTGTTTTTT. The chain is encoded by TRBV4-2 joined to TRBJ1-4, with TRBD1 matching 10 junction bases. Trimming accounts for 2 bases at V and 4 bases at J, while the number of junction bases matched to no gene is 4. Reading from cysteine to phenylalanine, the CDR3 counts 16 amino acids. The kept DNA is CDR3 alone, 48 bases in frame from the first base. CDR1 and CDR2 (LGHNA, YNFKEQ) derive from the germline V gene.